This TCR beta chain came from a study of T cell responses to AZD1222 COVID-19 vaccine. Study-wide background: Timing groups of about 4 and about 12 weeks for second doses were pooled. Findings of the study overall: The study found Spike-specific TCR breadth and depth rose after two AZD1222 doses.

Sequenced by immunoSEQ multiplex PCR; TCRdb stores in-frame clones only, minus some. The sample contains about 120,000 clones, around nine tenths of which appear only once. On this clone: Antigen unknown.

The germline V and J ends were trimmed by 5 bases and 4 bases, with 11 bases remaining between them. Germline V gene data show CDR1 as KGHSH and CDR2 as LQKENI. The length of the CDR3 is 13 residues. V usage is TRBV18 and J usage is TRBJ2-5; weak D call: TRBD1 (5 bases). Specimen: peripheral blood, collected on day 0 of AZD1222 vaccination. This sequence was found in an adult in good health. CDR3 bases: TGTGCCAGCTCAGACAGTCTTGTAGAGACCCAGTACTTC. Protein: CASSDSLVETQYF.